These 28 T cell receptor beta chains came from one sample sequenced in a study of blood T cell repertoires in COVID-19. Data came from immunoSEQ multiplex PCR; TCRdb stores just in-frame clones and leaves some out. The sample records about 80,000 clones, 75% to 95% being singletons. Sample: peripheral blood. All receptors derive from a woman aged 50 to 60 in a cohort sampled during active COVID-19.

The table lists this clone with a few counts. This chain joins TRBV5-1 and TRBJ1-6; 7 bases are a match to TRBD1. CDR3 length equals 15 residues. The V and J ends lost 2 bases and 6 bases, in that order; junction bases with no gene match: 5. The germline V gene has CDR1 SGHRS and CDR2 YFSETQ. CDR3: CASSFLSGGNSPLHF. CDR3 in DNA: TGCGCCAGCAGCTTCCTCTCAGGGGGTAATTCACCCCTCCACTTT. Full variable domain (outside the CDR3, taken from reference TRBV5-1 and TRBJ1-6): KAGVTQTPRYLIKTRGQQVTLSCSPISGHRSVSWYQQTPGQGLQFLFEYFSETQRNKGNFPGRFSGRQFSNSRSEMNVSTLELGDSALYLCASSFLSGGNSPLHFGNGTRLTVT.

This clone was counted at least ten times. The chain has TRBV19 and TRBJ1-6; perhaps TRBD1 as D (6 bases). Germline values: CDR1 LNHDA, CDR2 SQIVND (reference sequence). This CDR3 has 14 amino acids. Trimming stripped 7 bases from V and 6 bases from J, with 13 bases between. The CDR3 reads CASNLQGGNSPLHF. For the CDR3, the DNA is TGTGCCAGTAACCTACAGGGCGGTAATTCACCCCTCCACTTT. The whole variable domain, remainder taken from reference TRBV19 and TRBJ1-6, is DGGITQSPKYLFRKEGQNVTLSCEQNLNHDAMYWYRQDPGQGLRLIYYSQIVNDFQKGDIAEGYSVSREKKESFPLTVTSAQKNPTAFYLCASNLQGGNSPLHFGNGTRLTVT.

The chain links TRBV29-1 to TRBJ2-7; 7 nucleotides line up with TRBD2. The V and J ends lost 1 base and 2 bases, in that order; junction bases with no gene match: 8. The CDR3 covers 15 residues. Germline lookup yields CDR1 SQVTM and CDR2 ANQGSEA. The CDR3 nucleotides are TGCAGCGTTGAAGTACTGCGGGGGTCAGCCTACGAGCAGTACTTC. Translated: CSVEVLRGSAYEQYF.

V is TRBV2 and J is TRBJ1-6; 7 bases match TRBD1. V was pared by 6 bases and J by 7 bases, with 6 bases of the junction left unmatched. The germline CDR1 and CDR2 sequences are SNHLY and FYNNEI. This CDR3 comprises 14 residues. The CDR3 DNA follows: TGTGCCAGCAGCCTCGACAGGGTGAATTCACCCCTCCACTTT. It encodes CASSLDRVNSPLHF.

The chain has TRBV7-6 and TRBJ2-3; TRBD2 is a possible D gene (6 bases). V dropped 8 bases and J dropped 2 bases, with 23 bases sitting between them. CDR3 length: 17 amino acids. CDR1 is SGHVS and CDR2 is FNYEAQ in the germline V gene. CDR3 coding DNA: TGTGCCAGCCGCATCGGTGGGGGGAGCGGTCTCACAGATACGCAGTATTTT. Translation: CASRIGGGSGLTDTQYF.

The V and J genes are TRBV29-1 and TRBJ2-5; 7 bases agree with TRBD2. The CDR3 totals 14 residues. V lost 6 bases and J lost 4; bases outside the gene matches: 11. Germline CDR1 reads SQVTM; CDR2 reads ANQGSEA. The CDR3 nucleotides are TGCAGCGTGGCTGGGACTACCTTTCGAGAGACCCAGTACTTC. Translation: CSVAGTTFRETQYF.

The chain is built from TRBV3-1 (or the pseudogene TRBV3-2) and TRBJ2-7; 8 nucleotides align to TRBD2. CDR1 is LGHDT and CDR2 is YNNKEL in the germline V gene (reference sequence). V shed 8 bases, J shed 3 bases, and the junction held 9 bases outside the gene matches. The CDR3 loop spans 14 amino acids. For the CDR3, the DNA is TGTGCCAGCTCCACCGGACTAGCTGGCTACGAGCAGTACTTC. Translation: CASSTGLAGYEQYF.

This clone was recorded only once. The chain recombines TRBV6-4 with TRBJ2-1; 9 bases are shared with TRBD2. Germline V CDR1 and CDR2: MRHNA, SNTAGT. The CDR3 runs to 16 residues. Germline trimming cut 4 bases from V and 8 bases from J; bases unmatched to any gene: 12. In nucleotides, the CDR3 is TGTGCCAGCAGTGCTACTGGGCGGGGGGGCCGAGATGAGCAGTTCTTC. Protein sequence: CASSATGRGGRDEQFF.

This chain joins TRBV11-3 and TRBJ2-5; a weak D match, TRBD2 (5 bases). The CDR3 covers 15 residues. Germline V gene lookup returns CDR1 SGHNT and CDR2 YENEEA. V lost 1 base, J lost 3 bases, and 12 bases lay in between. CDR3: CASSLVWGAEETQYF. In DNA, the CDR3 is TGTGCCAGCAGCTTAGTCTGGGGAGCGGAAGAGACCCAGTACTTC.

This clone appeared a single time. The chain joins TRBV6-5 to TRBJ1-4; D possibly corresponds to TRBD1 (6 bases). The CDR3 spans 16 residues. The ends were cut back, 0 bases at V and 7 bases at J, with 15 bases in the middle. Per the germline V gene, CDR1 is MNHEY and CDR2 is SVGAGI. CDR3 DNA: TGTGCCAGCAGTTACTCTGGGCAGGGGTTTGGTGAAAAACTGTTTTTT. Amino acid sequence: CASSYSGQGFGEKLFF.

The gene calls are TRBV9 and TRBJ2-3; the match to TRBD2 covers 7 bases. The CDR3 totals 15 residues. The germline V gene has CDR1 SGDLS and CDR2 YYNGEE. Trimming took 0 bases from V and 0 from J; bases not matched to a gene: 1. The CDR3 DNA is TGTGCCAGCAGCGTAGCGGGACTAAGCACAGATACGCAGTATTTT. Amino acids: CASSVAGLSTDTQYF.

The chain links TRBV10-3 to TRBJ2-1; TRBD1 aligns across 9 bases. The CDR3 runs to 15 residues. Trimming at V came to 5 bases and at J to 6 bases, leaving 8 bases not matched to a gene. Germline loops: CDR1 ENHRY, CDR2 SYGVKD. The chain's CDR3 is CAISSAGTGINEQFF. The CDR3 DNA reads TGTGCCATCAGTTCCGCCGGGACAGGGATCAATGAGCAGTTCTTC.

Only one count was recorded for this clone. This chain connects TRBV4-1 to TRBJ2-3; TRBD2 matches at 8 bases. Losses at the gene ends were 0 bases for V and 0 bases for J; bases not matched to a gene: 11. Germline assignment: CDR1 MGHRA and CDR2 YSYEKL. This CDR3 has 19 residues. Written as DNA, the CDR3 is TGCGCCAGCAGCCAAGAGCCCAGCGGGGGAATACCTAGCACAGATACGCAGTATTTT. Translation: CASSQEPSGGIPSTDTQYF.

As to this clone: No conserved phenylalanine or tryptophan is present at the end of the CDR3, so a read error is the likely explanation. The limits of the CDR3 on the DNA are not certain, so only TCRdb's listed CDR3 is given. CDR3: CASSPWAQELKLSY. This sequence joins TRBV27 and TRBJ1-1; whether TRBD1, the table's D call, matches the DNA was not checked. The CDR3 is 14 amino acids in total, end residues counted. From germline, CDR1 is MNHEY and CDR2 SMNVEV (reference sequence).

The CDR3 here is CASSQGSGQRQEQYF. The CDR3 nucleotides are TGTGCCAGCAGCCAGGGGTCGGGACAGCGACAAGAGCAGTACTTC. The rearrangement links TRBV11-2 to TRBJ2-7, with 7 bases that match TRBD1. The CDR3 is 15 residues long. V trimming: 5 bases; J trimming: 7 bases; junction bases outside the gene matches: 14. Germline V gene lookup returns CDR1 SGHAT and CDR2 FQNNGV.

The V call is TRBV30, the J call TRBJ1-4; D not resolved. Germline V gene lookup returns CDR1 GTSNPN and CDR2 SVGIG (reference sequence). The CDR3 sequence is 13 residues long. V was trimmed by 0 bases and J by 15 bases, leaving 17 bases between them. The CDR3 bases are TGTGCCTGGAGTGTCTGGCACCCCTGTTACGTGTTTTTT. It codes for CAWSVWHPCYVFF.

The chain has TRBV6-6 and TRBJ2-3, with 14 bases fitting TRBD2. CDR3 length: 17 residues. The V segment lost 5 bases and the J segment 4 bases; nucleotides outside the gene matches: 8. Germline CDR1 reads MNHNY; CDR2 reads SVGAGI (reference sequence). The CDR3: CASSPGLAGGSADTQYF. Here the CDR3 DNA reads TGTGCCAGCAGTCCAGGACTAGCGGGAGGTTCAGCAGATACGCAGTATTTT.

The rearrangement joins TRBV3-1 (or the pseudogene TRBV3-2) to TRBJ2-2; D gene uncertain. The ends were cut back, 1 base at V and 0 bases at J, with 6 bases in the middle. CDR3 length: 15 residues. Germline CDR1 and CDR2: LGHDT and YNNKEL (reference sequence). CDR3 sequence (DNA): TGTGCCAGCAGCCAAGGGCACCCGAACACCGGGGAGCTGTTTTTT. Its translation is CASSQGHPNTGELFF.

The chain has TRBV18 and TRBJ2-3; the D gene is possibly TRBD2 (5 bases). With 2 bases removed from V and 2 bases from J, the gap between germline ends came to 17 bases. Germline values: CDR1 KGHSH, CDR2 LQKENI. The CDR3 extends over 17 amino acids. CDR3 protein: CASSPSQLSGYTDTQYF. The CDR3 nucleotides are TGTGCCAGCTCACCAAGCCAACTAAGCGGCTACACAGATACGCAGTATTTT.

The genes are TRBV29-1 and TRBJ1-2, with TRBD1 matching 10 bases. This CDR3 is built from 16 residues. The ends lost 2 bases at V and 3 bases at J; junction bases unmatched: 9. Germline V gene data show CDR1 as SQVTM and CDR2 as ANQGSEA. The DNA for the CDR3 is TGCAGCGTTGAATCAAGGGACAGGGGAAAGGACTATGGCTACACCTTC. Translating gives CSVESRDRGKDYGYTF.

The rearrangement uses TRBV6-6 and TRBJ2-3; 10 bases align to TRBD1. This CDR3 has 14 amino acids. Trimming took 6 bases from V and 3 from J; bases not matched to a gene: 3. Germline V gives CDR1 MNHNY, CDR2 SVGAGI (reference sequence). The CDR3 DNA reads as TGTGCCAGCAGGGACAGGGGGATGACAGATACGCAGTATTTT. The encoded protein is CASRDRGMTDTQYF.

This chain links TRBV5-4 with TRBJ2-1, with TRBD1 matching over 9 bases. The germline V gene has CDR1 SGHNT and CDR2 YYREEE (reference sequence). This CDR3 contains 17 residues. The V gene end was trimmed by 0 bases and the J gene end by 7 bases; junction bases not matched to a gene: 11. The CDR3 DNA reads TGTGCCAGCAGCTTGGCCTTCGTACAGGGGGCAGGGAATGAGCAGTTCTTC. Its protein product is CASSLAFVQGAGNEQFF.

This chain links TRBV7-2 with TRBJ2-7; D might be TRBD1 (5 bases). Germline loops: CDR1 SGHTA, CDR2 FQGNSA. V was shortened by 4 bases and J by 2 bases, with 12 bases between the two germline ends. CDR3 size: 14 residues. The CDR3 nucleotides are TGTGCCAGCAGCTCCTTGACAGAGGCCTACGAGCAGTACTTC. The encoded protein is CASSSLTEAYEQYF.

The V and J genes are TRBV3-1 (or the pseudogene TRBV3-2) and TRBJ2-2, with D maybe TRBD2 (5 bases). Looked up from germline, CDR1 is LGHDT and CDR2 is YNNKEL (reference sequence). V was pared by 1 base and J by 4 bases, with 13 bases between. This CDR3 has 16 amino acids. CDR3 nucleotides: TGTGCCAGCAGCCAAGGCGTGGGCGGGTCCACCGGGGAGCTGTTTTTT. Its translation: CASSQGVGGSTGELFF.

The chain has TRBV3-1 (or the pseudogene TRBV3-2) and TRBJ1-6; no clear D gene. The germline gives CDR1 LGHDT, CDR2 YNNKEL (reference sequence). The CDR3 loop spans 16 amino acids. V lost 5 bases and J 7 bases, leaving 18 bases between the germline ends. The CDR3 DNA reads as TGTGCCAGCAGCTACTATCTCGGGCGGGGAAATTCACCCCTCCACTTT. This sequence encodes CASSYYLGRGNSPLHF.

This sequence joins TRBV30 and TRBJ2-5; D gene unclear. CDR3 length equals 11 residues. V lost 3 bases to trimming and J lost 5 bases, with 7 bases between them. Germline CDR1 and CDR2: GTSNPN and SVGIG (reference sequence). The DNA for the CDR3 is TGTGCCTGGAGCCTCGGGGAGACCCAGTACTTC. Translated, it gives CAWSLGETQYF.

V is TRBV12-3 or TRBV12-4 and J is TRBJ1-4; a weak D match, TRBD1 (6 bases). The CDR3 totals 13 residues. The V end was cut by 6 bases, the J end by 4 bases, with 9 bases between. CDR3 region: CASSRGVNEKLFF. Written as DNA, the CDR3 is TGTGCCAGCAGCAGGGGTGTTAATGAAAAACTGTTTTTT.

V usage is TRBV7-2 and J usage is TRBJ2-1, with D possibly matching TRBD2 (6 bases). The CDR3 contains 17 residues. The V and J ends lost 0 bases and 4 bases respectively, with 16 bases between them. Germline loops: CDR1 SGHTA, CDR2 FQGNSA. The CDR3 region has the DNA TGTGCCAGCAGCTTAGCAACGGGACTGGCTGAATACAATGAGCAGTTCTTC. Amino acids: CASSLATGLAEYNEQFF.